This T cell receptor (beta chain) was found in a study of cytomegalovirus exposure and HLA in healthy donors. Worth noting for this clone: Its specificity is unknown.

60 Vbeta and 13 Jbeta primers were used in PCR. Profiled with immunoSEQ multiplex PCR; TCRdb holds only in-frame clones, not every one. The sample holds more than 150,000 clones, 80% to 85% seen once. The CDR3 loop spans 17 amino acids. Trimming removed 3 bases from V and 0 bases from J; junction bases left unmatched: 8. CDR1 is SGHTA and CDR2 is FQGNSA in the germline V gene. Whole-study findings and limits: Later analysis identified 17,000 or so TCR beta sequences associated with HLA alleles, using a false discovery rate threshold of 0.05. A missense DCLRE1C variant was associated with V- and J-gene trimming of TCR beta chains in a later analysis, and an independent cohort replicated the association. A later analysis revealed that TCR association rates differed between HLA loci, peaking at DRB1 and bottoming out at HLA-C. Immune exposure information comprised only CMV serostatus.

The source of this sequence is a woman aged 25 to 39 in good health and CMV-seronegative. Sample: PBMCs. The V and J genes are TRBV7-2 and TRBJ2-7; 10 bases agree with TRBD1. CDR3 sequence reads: CASSLQGQGLVSYEQYF. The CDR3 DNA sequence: TGTGCCAGCAGCTTGCAGGGACAGGGGCTCGTCTCCTACGAGCAGTACTTC.